This T cell receptor beta chain was recovered during a study of T cell repertoires in cytomegalovirus infection. The CDR3 contains 15 residues. Trimming removed 7 bases at V and 3 bases at J, with 15 bases between. Germline CDR1 reads MNHNS; CDR2 reads SASEGT. The study's findings and limits: CMV-specific HLA-C-restricted TCR beta clonotypes dominated the ex vivo response. Frequencies of public TCR beta families were cumulated, and this identified carriers of CMV plus the relevant HLA.

Details on this clonotype: As yet, its antigen is unknown.

TCRdb processed the reads anew with MiXCR; each CDR3 protein has one entry. Of a few hundred thousand distinct CDR3 sequences listed, approximately 32% are singletons. The rearrangement uses TRBV6-1 and TRBJ1-4; possible D gene TRBD1, 6 bases. This TCR was recovered from a human donor in good health (CMV status not recorded). Some clones in this sample may be carry-over from other donors' samples. The sample here was cultured PBMCs, taken from culture after CMV antigen stimulation. CDR3 protein: CASNPPTGSNEKLFF. The CDR3, as DNA: TGTGCCAGCAACCCACCGACAGGCTCTAATGAAAAACTGTTTTTT.